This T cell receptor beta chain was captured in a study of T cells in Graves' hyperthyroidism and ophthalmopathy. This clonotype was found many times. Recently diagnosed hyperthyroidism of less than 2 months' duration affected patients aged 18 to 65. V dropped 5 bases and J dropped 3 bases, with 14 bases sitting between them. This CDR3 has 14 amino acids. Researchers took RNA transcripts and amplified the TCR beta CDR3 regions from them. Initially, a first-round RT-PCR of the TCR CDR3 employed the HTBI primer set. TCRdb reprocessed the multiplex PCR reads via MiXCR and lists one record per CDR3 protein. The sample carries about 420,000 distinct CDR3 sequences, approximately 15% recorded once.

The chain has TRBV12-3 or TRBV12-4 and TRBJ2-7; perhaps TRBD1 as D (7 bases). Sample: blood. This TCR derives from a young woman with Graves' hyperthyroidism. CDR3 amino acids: CASSARGVGYEQYF. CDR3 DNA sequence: TGTGCCAGCAGTGCCAGGGGGGTCGGCTACGAGCAGTACTTC.